This TCR beta chain is from a study of metastatic and nonmetastatic thyroid tumors. The CDR3 spans 17 residues. Germline assignment: CDR1 SGHTA and CDR2 FQGTGA. The trim removed 0 bases at V and 0 bases at J, leaving 2 bases unmatched. Per the original methods: For papillary thyroid cancer, a distant-metastasis classifier was constructed from CDR3 differences observed across clinicopathological groups. Through MiXCR, TCRdb re-clonotyped the PCR reads. V and J calls and clone size were set by TCRdb, not the authors. The sample shows about 93,000 clones, approximately 11% of them seen only once. This clone was recorded at least ten times. All patients reached thyroid surgery having received no treatment beforehand.

The rearrangement uses TRBV7-3 and TRBJ2-2; 9 bases line up with TRBD1. The specimen sequenced was blood. This TCR derives from a female donor with papillary thyroid cancer or a benign thyroid nodule (not recorded which). Some clones in this sample may be carry-over from other donors' samples. CDR3 sequence reads: CASSLTRDRANTGELFF. CDR3 bases: TGTGCCAGCAGCTTAACGCGGGACAGGGCGAACACCGGGGAGCTGTTTTTT.